The sequence of this TCR beta chain was determined in a study of CD8 T cells in Susac syndrome. Study-level results: A relatively small number of individuals underwent TCR sequencing and HLA analysis.

RNA in amounts of about 0.45 to 1 ug was reverse transcribed with random hexamers. TCRdb processed the immunoSEQ multiplex PCR reads anew with MiXCR; each CDR3 protein has one entry. The sample lists roughly 110,000 distinct CDR3 sequences, roughly 94% occurring once. This CDR3 spans 17 amino acids. Germline loops: CDR1 SEHNR, CDR2 FQNEAQ (reference sequence). The V gene end was trimmed by 2 bases and the J gene end by 5 bases; junction bases not matched to a gene: 7. As to this clonotype: What it binds is not known.

This sequence was found in a human donor with Susac syndrome. The sequencing input was CD8+ T cells from PBMCs. The J gene is TRBJ2-1, the V gene TRBV7-9; 12 bases agree with TRBD2. The CDR3, as DNA: TGTGCCAGCAGCTTACATCCCGGGACTAGCGGGCACAATGAGCAGTTCTTC. Translation gives CASSLHPGTSGHNEQFF.